This T cell receptor beta chain emerged from a study of Graves' ophthalmopathy and Graves' hyperthyroidism. The CDR3 runs 13 residues. Germline CDR1 reads SGHNT; CDR2 reads YENEEA. Trimming removed 8 bases at V and 3 bases at J, with 14 bases between. There are many counts of this clonotype. Amplification of TCR beta CDR3 regions used RNA transcripts. In the first round, RT-PCR was carried out with HTBI primers, and a multiplex PCR formed the second round. Using its own MiXCR run on the multiplex PCR reads, TCRdb lists one record per CDR3 protein. Among 200,000 to 250,000 distinct CDR3 sequences listed, 25% to 30% were seen once.

The sequence was collected from a man aged 50-59 years with Graves' ophthalmopathy. V usage is TRBV11-3 and J usage is TRBJ2-7, with D perhaps matching TRBD1 (6 bases). The sequencing input was peripheral blood. CDR3 protein: CASLQGNLYEQYF. The CDR3 DNA follows: TGTGCCAGCTTACAGGGAAACCTCTACGAGCAGTACTTC.